A selection of T cell receptor beta chains follows, all from one sample in a study of blood T cell repertoires in COVID-19. The repertoire was sequenced with immunoSEQ multiplex PCR; TCRdb's copy has only in-frame clones and lacks some. The sample has 70,000 to 95,000 clones; more than 70% are singletons. Sequencing was carried out using peripheral blood. All receptors come from a woman of 80 years or more with active COVID-19. Each CDR3 is given with its conserved first and last residue. Part of the rows lack a size; the others show once, few, many or a class for expanded clones.

cdr3_aa clone_size v_call
CASSPLAGPQNIQYF - TRBV27
CASSFVDQPQHF few TRBV7-9
CASSFSLETDRGFYNEQFF - TRBV12-1
CASSSPGTGITEAFF - TRBV28
CASMRVMRGGGEQYF - TRBV6-5
CATSESARGPGGYTF few TRBV24-1
CASSDGTDNRETQYF few TRBV18
CSVRTSGGYNEQFF - TRBV29-1
CASSPWGRGYEKLFF - TRBV7-9
CASRTTEDTEAFF - TRBV5-1
CASARGTQYF - TRBV27
CASSIAGGPSTDTQYF - TRBV28
CASSLEGVEGNIQYF - TRBV5-1
CASSKNSGKTQETQYF - TRBV10-2
CASSFGTQAYEQYF - TRBV11-2
CASSPQGVSYNEQFF - TRBV6-4
CASSLVRAGLFRLEQYF - TRBV7-9
CSVELTGGDYGYTF - TRBV29-1
CASSFDRGSYEQYF once TRBV5-1
CASSPKAGGLSIEQFF - TRBV5-4
CASSPSTGTITGELFF few TRBV5-1
CASSQRGTGMGDTQYF - TRBV28
CASSGRPGQGIQTSRDEQYF once TRBV5-8
CASSQPTVLGQPQHF - TRBV28
CSAGTGETQYF - TRBV20-1
CATSRDPTAILRQGSRTYNSPLHF once TRBV15
CASSPTRAGELFF - TRBV11-2
CASSPQRERLTDTQYF - TRBV18
CASSPGGGRQGTGELFF - TRBV5-4
CATSQQGTPEAFF - TRBV19
CASSLGGLVTEQYF - TRBV7-8
CASSLNAGGLIGELFF - TRBV7-7